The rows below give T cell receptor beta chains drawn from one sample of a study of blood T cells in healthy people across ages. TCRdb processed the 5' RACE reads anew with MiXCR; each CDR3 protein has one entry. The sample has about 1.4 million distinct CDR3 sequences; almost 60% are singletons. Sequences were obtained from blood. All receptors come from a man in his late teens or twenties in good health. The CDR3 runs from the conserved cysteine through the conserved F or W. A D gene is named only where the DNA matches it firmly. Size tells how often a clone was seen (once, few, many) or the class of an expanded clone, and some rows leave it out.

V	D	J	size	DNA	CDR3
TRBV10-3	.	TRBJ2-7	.	TGTGCCATCAGTGTTGGGACACCCAGCTCCTACGAGCAGTACTTC	CAISVGTPSSYEQYF
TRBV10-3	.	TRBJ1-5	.	TGTGCCATCCAAGGTGGGGAGGGTCAGCCCCAGCATTTT	CAIQGGEGQPQHF
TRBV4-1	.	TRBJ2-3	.	TGCGCCAGCAGCGTTCCCGAAACAGATACGCAGTATTTT	CASSVPETDTQYF
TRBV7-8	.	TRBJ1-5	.	TGTGCCAGCAGCTTAGCGCGCAGGGAGCCTCAGCCCCAGCATTTT	CASSLARREPQPQHF
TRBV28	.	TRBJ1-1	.	TGTGCCAGCAGTTTATGGGAGGTTACGAACACTGAAGCTTTCTTT	CASSLWEVTNTEAFF
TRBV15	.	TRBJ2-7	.	TGTGCCACCAGCCAACGAATCGACCGCTCCTACGAGCAGTACTTC	CATSQRIDRSYEQYF
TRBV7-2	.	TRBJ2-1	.	TGTGCCAGCAGCCCCAGGGGCGGGGGAAATCGGTTCTTC	CASSPRGGGNRFF
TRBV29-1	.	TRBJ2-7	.	TGCAGCGTTGAAGAGGCGGGGGCAGGGGTACTTTCCTACGAGCAGTACTTC	CSVEEAGAGVLSYEQYF
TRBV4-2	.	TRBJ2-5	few	TGTGCCAGCAGCCAAGCAGGTGTCGAGGAGACCCAGTACTTC	CASSQAGVEETQYF
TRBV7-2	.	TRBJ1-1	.	TGTGCCAGCAGCTTATTCAACGGTTTGAACACTGAAGCTTTCTTT	CASSLFNGLNTEAFF
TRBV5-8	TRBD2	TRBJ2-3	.	TGTGCCAGCAGCTTCGGGGGGGCGAACACAGATACGCAGTATTTT	CASSFGGANTDTQYF
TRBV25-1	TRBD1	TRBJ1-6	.	TGTGCCAGCACACAGGGGGCACTAGGAAATAATTCATCCCTCCACTTT	CASTQGALGNNSSLHF
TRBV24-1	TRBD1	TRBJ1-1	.	TGTGCCACCAGTGATCCACGACAGGGGAGCACTGAAGCTTTCTTT	CATSDPRQGSTEAFF
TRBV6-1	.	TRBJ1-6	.	TGTGCCAGCAGTGAAGTGGATCCGCGAGTAAGCTCCTATAATTCACCCCTCCACTTT	CASSEVDPRVSSYNSPLHF
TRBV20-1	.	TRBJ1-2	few	TGCAGTGCTAGAGATTGGGCAGGGCCTGGCTACACCTTC	CSARDWAGPGYTF
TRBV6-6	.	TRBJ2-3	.	TGTGCCAGCACCCTGGTCCCTCATAGTACAGATACGCAGTATTTT	CASTLVPHSTDTQYF
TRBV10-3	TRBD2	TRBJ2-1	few	TGTGCCATCAGTGAGTCAGCGGGAGGAGCCTATGGGCAGTTCTTC	CAISESAGGAYGQFF
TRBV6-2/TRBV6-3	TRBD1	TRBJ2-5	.	TGTGCCAGCAGAAGACCGGGACAGCAAGAGACCCAGTACTTC	CASRRPGQQETQYF
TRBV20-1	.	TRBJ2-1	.	TGCAGTGCCCCTGCCGGGACCCAATACAATGAGCAGTTCTTC	CSAPAGTQYNEQFF
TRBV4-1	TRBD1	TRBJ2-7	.	TGCGCCAGCAGCCCGCCGGGACAGGTGACCGGGACTTACTACGAGCAGTACTTC	CASSPPGQVTGTYYEQYF
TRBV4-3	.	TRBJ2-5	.	TGCGCCAGCAGCCAAGATGGGGGAGGACAAGAGACCCAGTACTTC	CASSQDGGGQETQYF
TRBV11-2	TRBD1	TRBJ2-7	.	TGTGCCAGCAGCACGTGGACAGGGGGCTTCGAGCAGTACTTC	CASSTWTGGFEQYF
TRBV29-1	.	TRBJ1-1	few	TGCAGCGTTGGGGCCGTATCCATGAACACTGAAGCTTTCTTT	CSVGAVSMNTEAFF
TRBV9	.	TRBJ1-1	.	TGTGCCAGCAGCTCCCAACAGGGTTGGGTCACTGAAGCTTTCTTT	CASSSQQGWVTEAFF
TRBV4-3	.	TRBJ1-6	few	TGCGCCAGCAGCCAAGGGCAGGGATCACCCCTCCACTTT	CASSQGQGSPLHF
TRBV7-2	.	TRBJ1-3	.	TGTGCCAGCAGCTTAACAGGTTACTCTGGAAACACCATATATTTT	CASSLTGYSGNTIYF
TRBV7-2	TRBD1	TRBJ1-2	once	TGTGCCAGCAGCTTAACAGGGGGCGGGTATGGCTGCACCTTC	CASSLTGGGYGCTF
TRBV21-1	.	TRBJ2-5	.	TGTGCCAGCAGCACCGACGGTTACCAAGAGACCCAGTACTTC	CASSTDGYQETQYF
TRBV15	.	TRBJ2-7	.	TGTGCCACCAGCAGGGGGTCGGGCGAGCAGTACTTC	CATSRGSGEQYF
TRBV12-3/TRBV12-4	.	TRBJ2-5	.	TGTGCCAGCAGTGTCCGATCGTTCCAAGAGACCCAGTACTTC	CASSVRSFQETQYF
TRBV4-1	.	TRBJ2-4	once	TGCGCCAGCAGCCAAGCTGTGTGGTCGAGTCCCTACGAGCGGTACTTC	CASSQAVWSSPYERYF
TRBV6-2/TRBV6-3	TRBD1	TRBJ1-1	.	TGTGCCAGCAGTTACTCGACGGACAGGGGCACTGAAGCTTTCTTT	CASSYSTDRGTEAFF
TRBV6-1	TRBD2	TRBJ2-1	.	TGTGCCAGCAGTGATATCCTAGCGGGAGGGGTCGCCTACAATGAGCAGTTCTTC	CASSDILAGGVAYNEQFF
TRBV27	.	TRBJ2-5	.	TGTGCCAGCAGTTTATTGGGGGGTGGGGCAGAGACCCAGTACTTC	CASSLLGGGAETQYF
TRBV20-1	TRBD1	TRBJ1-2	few	TGCAGTGCAAGGCTTGCGACAGGGTTCTATGGCTACACCTTC	CSARLATGFYGYTF
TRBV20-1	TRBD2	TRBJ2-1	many	TGCAGTGCTGCGGGACTAGCGGGATACAATGAGCAGTTCTTC	CSAAGLAGYNEQFF
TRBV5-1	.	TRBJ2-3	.	TGCGCCAGCAGACCTTTTAGGACTGGACAAAGCACAGATACGCAGTATTTT	CASRPFRTGQSTDTQYF
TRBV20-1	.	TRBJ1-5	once	TGCAGTGCTAGAGGGACAAGAGAAAATCAGCCCCAGCATTTT	CSARGTRENQPQHF
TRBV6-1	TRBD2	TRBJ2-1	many	TGTGCCAGCAGTGAAGCTGGGCGGGGGGGCTATGAGCAGTTCTTC	CASSEAGRGGYEQFF
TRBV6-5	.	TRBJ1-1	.	TGTGCCAGCAGTTACGCCAAGAACACTGAAGCTTTCTTT	CASSYAKNTEAFF
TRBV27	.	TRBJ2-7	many	TGCGCCAGCACCGGGGGTTACGAGCAGTACTTC	CASTGGYEQYF
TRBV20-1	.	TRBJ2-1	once	TGCAGTGCTTACAGGGTGAGCAATGAGCAGTTCTTC	CSAYRVSNEQFF
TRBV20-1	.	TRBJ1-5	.	TGCAGTGCTTCTCCCTTCCGGGACACGGTATATAGCAATCAGCCCCAGCATTTT	CSASPFRDTVYSNQPQHF
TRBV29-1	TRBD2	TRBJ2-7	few	TGCAGCGTTGGTTCGGGGAGGGATAACGAGCAGTACTTC	CSVGSGRDNEQYF
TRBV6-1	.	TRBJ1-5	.	TGTGCCAGCCTGGGCGGGTTGAGCAATCAGCCCCAGCATTTT	CASLGGLSNQPQHF
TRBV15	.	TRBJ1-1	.	TGTGCCACCAGCAGAGATAGAGGAGGTTTTCAGGCTGAAGCTTTCTTT	CATSRDRGGFQAEAFF
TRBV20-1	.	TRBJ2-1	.	TGCAGTGCTAGGGTCCCGCGGGGTTACAATGAGCAGTTCTTC	CSARVPRGYNEQFF
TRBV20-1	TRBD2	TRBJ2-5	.	TGCAGTGCTATTCTAGCGGGGGAATATCAAGAGACCCAGTACTTC	CSAILAGEYQETQYF
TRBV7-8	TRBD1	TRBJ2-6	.	TGTGCCAGCAGCTTAGGTGGGGGACAGGCCCTCTCTGGGGCCAACGTCCTGACTTTC	CASSLGGGQALSGANVLTF
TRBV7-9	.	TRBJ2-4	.	TGTGCCAGCAGCCCCGAGAACCGGGGTCTAGCCAAAAACATTCAGTACTTC	CASSPENRGLAKNIQYF
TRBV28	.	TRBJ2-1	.	TGTGCCAGCAGGGCCCTGGACAGCCCTGAGCAGTTCTTC	CASRALDSPEQFF
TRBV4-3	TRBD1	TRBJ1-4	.	TGCGCCAGCAGCCAAGAGCCGGGACAGTTTTGGGAAAAACTGTTTTTT	CASSQEPGQFWEKLFF
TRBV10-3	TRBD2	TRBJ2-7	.	TGTGCCACCAGTGTAGGACTAGCGACCTACGAGCAGTACTTC	CATSVGLATYEQYF
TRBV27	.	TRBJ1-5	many	TGTGCCAGCAGTTTGTGGGGGGCTAATAGCAATCAGCCCCAGCATTTT	CASSLWGANSNQPQHF
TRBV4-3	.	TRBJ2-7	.	TGCGCCAGCAGCCAAGAGGAAGGACGGGGTCGCTACGAGCAGTACTTC	CASSQEEGRGRYEQYF
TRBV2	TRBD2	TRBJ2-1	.	TGTGCCAGCGGTAGACGAGCGGGGGCGGGAGAGCAGTTCTTC	CASGRRAGAGEQFF
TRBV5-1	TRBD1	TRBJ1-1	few	TGCGCCAGCAGCTCGGGGCTAGGGACAGAGAACACTGAAGCTTTCTTT	CASSSGLGTENTEAFF
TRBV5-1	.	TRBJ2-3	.	TGCGCCAGCAGAGACGTAGATACGCAGTATTTT	CASRDVDTQYF